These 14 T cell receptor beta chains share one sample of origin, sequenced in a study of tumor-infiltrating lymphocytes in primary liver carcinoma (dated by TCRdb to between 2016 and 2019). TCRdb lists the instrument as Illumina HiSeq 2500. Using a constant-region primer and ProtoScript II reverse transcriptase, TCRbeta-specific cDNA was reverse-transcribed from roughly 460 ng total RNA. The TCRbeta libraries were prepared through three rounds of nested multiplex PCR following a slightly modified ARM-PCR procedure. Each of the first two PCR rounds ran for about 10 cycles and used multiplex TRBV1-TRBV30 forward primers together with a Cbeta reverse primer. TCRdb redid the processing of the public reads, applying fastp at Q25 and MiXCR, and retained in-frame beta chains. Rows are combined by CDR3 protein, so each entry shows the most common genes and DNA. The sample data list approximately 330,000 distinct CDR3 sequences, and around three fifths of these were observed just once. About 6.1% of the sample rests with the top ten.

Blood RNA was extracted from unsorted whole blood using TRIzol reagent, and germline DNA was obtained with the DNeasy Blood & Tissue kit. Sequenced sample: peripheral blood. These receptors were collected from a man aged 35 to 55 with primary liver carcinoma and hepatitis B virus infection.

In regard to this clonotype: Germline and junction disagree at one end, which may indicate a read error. The CDR3 sequence is CASSLARHLMGTGELFF. Here the CDR3 DNA reads TGTGCCAGCAGCTTAGCGAGACACCTGATGGGCACCGGGGAGCTGTTCTTT. The chain employs TRBV11-2 and TRBJ2-2; TRBD2 is a possible D gene (5 bases). CDR3 length: 17 residues. Looked up from germline, CDR1 is SGHAT and CDR2 is FQNNGV. The full variable domain, its missing parts supplied by reference TRBV11-2 and TRBJ2-2, is EAGVAQSPRYKIIEKRQSVAFWCNPISGHATLYWYQQILGQGPKLLIQFQNNGVVDDSQLPKDRFSAERLKGVDSTLKIQPAKLEDSAVYLCASSLARHLMGTGELFFGEGSRLTVL.

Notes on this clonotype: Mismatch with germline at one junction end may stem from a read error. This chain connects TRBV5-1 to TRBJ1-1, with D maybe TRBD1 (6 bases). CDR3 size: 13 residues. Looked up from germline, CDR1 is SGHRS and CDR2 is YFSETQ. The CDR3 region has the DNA TGCGCCAGCGGCTTGTGGGGGGCCACTGAAGCTTTCTTT. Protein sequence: CASGLWGATEAFF.

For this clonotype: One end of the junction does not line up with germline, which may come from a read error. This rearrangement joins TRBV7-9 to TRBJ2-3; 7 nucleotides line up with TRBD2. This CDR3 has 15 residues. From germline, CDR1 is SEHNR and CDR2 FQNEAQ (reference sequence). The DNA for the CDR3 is TGTGTCAGCAGCCCAACTAGCGTGGGCAGGGATACGCAGTATTTT. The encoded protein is CVSSPTSVGRDTQYF.

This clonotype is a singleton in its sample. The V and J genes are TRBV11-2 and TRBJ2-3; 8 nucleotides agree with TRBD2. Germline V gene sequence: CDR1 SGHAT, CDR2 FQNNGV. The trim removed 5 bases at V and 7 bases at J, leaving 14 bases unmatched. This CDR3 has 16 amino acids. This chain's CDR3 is CASSRTSRRTPNTQYF. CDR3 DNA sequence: TGTGCCAGCAGCAGGACTAGCAGGAGGACCCCAAATACGCAGTATTTT.

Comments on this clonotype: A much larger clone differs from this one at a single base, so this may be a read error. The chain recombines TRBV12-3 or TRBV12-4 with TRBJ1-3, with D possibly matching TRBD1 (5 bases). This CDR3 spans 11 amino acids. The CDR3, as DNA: TGTGCCAGCAGTGTCGACAGAATTTCGATTTTT. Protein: CASSVDRISIF.

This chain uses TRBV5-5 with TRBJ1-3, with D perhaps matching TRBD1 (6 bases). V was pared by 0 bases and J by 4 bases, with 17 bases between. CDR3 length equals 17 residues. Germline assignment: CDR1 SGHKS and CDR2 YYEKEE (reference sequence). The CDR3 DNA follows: TGTGCCAGCAGCTTGGCCCTAACCCGACAGGCAGGAAACACCATATATTTT. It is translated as CASSLALTRQAGNTIYF. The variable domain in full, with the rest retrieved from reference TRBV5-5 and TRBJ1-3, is DAGVTQSPTHLIKTRGQQVTLRCSPISGHKSVSWYQQVLGQGPQFIFQYYEKEERGRGNFPDRFSARQFPNYSSELNVNALLLGDSALYLCASSLALTRQAGNTIYFGEGSWLTVV.

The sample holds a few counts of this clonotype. The CDR3 is CATSDGRAAPSYNEQFF. In nucleotides, the CDR3 is TGTGCCACCAGTGATGGGAGGGCAGCTCCTTCCTACAATGAGCAGTTCTTC. The J gene is TRBJ2-1, the V gene TRBV24-1; 7 bases are shared with TRBD2. The V gene's germline CDR1 is KGHDR and CDR2 SFDVKD. Unmatched junction bases numbered 8, after V lost 3 bases and J lost 1 base. This CDR3 contains 17 residues.

The CDR3 region is CASITPGQAYTDTQYF. As DNA, the CDR3 is TGTGCCAGCATTACGCCGGGACAGGCATACACAGATACGCAGTATTTT. The chain has TRBV28 and TRBJ2-3; 8 bases are a match to TRBD1. Germline V gene sequence: CDR1 MDHEN, CDR2 SYDVKM. This CDR3 is built from 16 residues. Trimming at V came to 7 bases and at J to 2 bases, leaving 11 bases not matched to a gene.

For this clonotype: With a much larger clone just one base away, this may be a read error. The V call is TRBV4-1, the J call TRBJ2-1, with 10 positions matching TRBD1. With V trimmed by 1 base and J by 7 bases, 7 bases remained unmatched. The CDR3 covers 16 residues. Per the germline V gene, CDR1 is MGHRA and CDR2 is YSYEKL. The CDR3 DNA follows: TGCGCCAGCAGCCAAGTGGGGACAGGGGCATGGAATGAGCAGTTCTTC. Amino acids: CASSQVGTGAWNEQFF.

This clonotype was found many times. The CDR3 protein is CASSLDSEAGPQHF. CDR3 nucleotide sequence: TGTGCCAGCAGCTTAGATAGTGAAGCGGGTCCCCAGCATTTT. The chain links TRBV11-2 to TRBJ1-5, with D unresolved. This CDR3 is 14 amino acids long. Germline V CDR1 and CDR2: SGHAT, FQNNGV. V dropped 0 bases and J dropped 10 bases, with 13 bases sitting between them.

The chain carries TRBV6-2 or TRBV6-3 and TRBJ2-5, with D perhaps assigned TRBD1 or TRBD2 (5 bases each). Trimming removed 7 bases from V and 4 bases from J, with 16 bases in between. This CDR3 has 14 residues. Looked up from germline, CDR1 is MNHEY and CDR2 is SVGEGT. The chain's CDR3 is CASNPRGARETQYF. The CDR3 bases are TGTGCCAGCAACCCCCGGGGCGCGCGAGAGACCCAGTACTTC.

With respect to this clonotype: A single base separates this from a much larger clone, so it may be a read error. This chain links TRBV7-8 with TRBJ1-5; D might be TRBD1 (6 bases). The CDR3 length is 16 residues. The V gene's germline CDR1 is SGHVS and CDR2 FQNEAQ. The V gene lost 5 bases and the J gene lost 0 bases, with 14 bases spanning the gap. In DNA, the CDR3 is TGTGCCAGCAGCCGAGACAGGATCAATAGCAATCAGCCCCAGCATTTT. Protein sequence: CASSRDRINSNQPQHF.

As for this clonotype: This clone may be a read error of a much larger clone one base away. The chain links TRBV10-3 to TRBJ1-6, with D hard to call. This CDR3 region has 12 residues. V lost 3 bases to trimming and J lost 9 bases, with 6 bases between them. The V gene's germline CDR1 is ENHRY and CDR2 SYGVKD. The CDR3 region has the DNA TGTGCCATCAGTGATGGTGTTTCACCCCTCCACTTT. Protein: CAISDGVSPLHF.

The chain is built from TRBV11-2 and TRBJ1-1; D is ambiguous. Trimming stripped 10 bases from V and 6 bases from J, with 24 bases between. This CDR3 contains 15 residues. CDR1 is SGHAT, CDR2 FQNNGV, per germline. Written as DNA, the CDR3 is TGTGCCAACAAGCTCACGGCAGGTTATGGCGCTGAAGCTTTCTTT. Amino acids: CANKLTAGYGAEAFF.